The next 15 T cell receptor beta chains were all read from a single sample in a study of cytomegalovirus exposure and HLA in healthy donors (dated by TCRdb to about 2017). The receptor library was made with the immunoSEQ multiplex PCR assay. For the multiplex PCR, a mixture combining 60 forward primers for TCR Vbeta segments and 13 reverse primers for TCR Jbeta segments was used. The source is immuneACCESS, and TCRdb retained only in-frame sequences with V and J called. Part of the clones is not carried over; for the studies checked, unresolved V genes explain less than half of this, and the remainder is unexplained. The sample table holds around 170,000 clones, of which approximately 84% were seen once. In total, the top ten clones hold 2.6% of the sample. The source material was PBMCs. The source of these receptors is a woman in her forties or fifties in good health and CMV-seropositive.

The chain employs TRBV4-1 and TRBJ2-7, with TRBD2 identical over 8 bases. This CDR3 has 14 amino acids. Germline V gene sequence: CDR1 MGHRA, CDR2 YSYEKL. Trimming took 2 bases from V and 4 from J; bases not matched to a gene: 4. CDR3 amino acids: CASSQPGGLYEQYF. CDR3 sequence (DNA): TGCGCCAGCAGCCAACCGGGGGGGCTTTACGAGCAGTACTTC.

The chain links TRBV4-1 to TRBJ2-5; 8 bases match TRBD1. Germline V gives CDR1 MGHRA, CDR2 YSYEKL. There are 16 residues in the CDR3. V lost 3 bases to trimming and J lost 4 bases; unmatched junction nucleotides: 10. The CDR3 nucleotides read TGCGCCAGCAGCCAGGAAGCAGGGGGCCTAGGAGAGACCCAGTACTTC. It encodes CASSQEAGGLGETQYF.

V gene TRBV11-2 combines with J gene TRBJ1-5; D possibly corresponds to TRBD1 (6 bases). V shed 5 bases and J shed 4 bases, with 18 bases lying between them. The CDR3 has 16 amino acids. Germline lookup yields CDR1 SGHAT and CDR2 FQNNGV. The CDR3 sequence: CASSQGRGQANQPQHF. Written as DNA, the CDR3 is TGTGCCAGCAGCCAGGGGAGGGGCCAGGCGAATCAGCCCCAGCATTTT.

The chain carries TRBV19 and TRBJ1-5, with TRBD1 matching 7 bases. Trimming at V came to 3 bases and at J to 9 bases, leaving 8 bases not matched to a gene. The V gene's germline CDR1 is LNHDA and CDR2 SQIVND (reference sequence). This CDR3 is 14 amino acids long. DNA of the CDR3: TGTGCCAGTAGTATTTTACAGGGGCGTGGGCCCCAGCATTTT. It specifies CASSILQGRGPQHF.

CDR3 nucleotides: TGTGCCAGCGGGGGGCTAGCGGGGCCCGAGGATACGCAGTATTTT. Amino acid sequence: CASGGLAGPEDTQYF. This chain uses TRBV2 with TRBJ2-3, with 9 bases identical to TRBD2. This CDR3 contains 15 residues. V was pared by 8 bases and J by 6 bases, with 12 bases of the junction left unmatched. Per the germline V gene, CDR1 is SNHLY and CDR2 is FYNNEI.

The CDR3 here is CASSEDRFNYGYTF. CDR3 sequence (DNA): TGTGCCAGCAGCGAAGACAGATTTAACTATGGCTACACCTTC. The V gene is TRBV27, the J gene TRBJ1-2, with TRBD1 as a possible D gene (5 bases). CDR3 length: 14 residues. Trimming cost V 6 bases and J 1 base, with 12 bases left between them. The germline CDR1 and CDR2 sequences are MNHEY and SMNVEV (reference sequence).

The rearrangement links TRBV29-1 to TRBJ2-7; the match to TRBD2 covers 10 bases. V was clipped by 6 bases and J by 2 bases; unmatched bases: 10. The germline gives CDR1 SQVTM, CDR2 ANQGSEA. CDR3 length: 15 amino acids. The CDR3 loop is CSVAERTSGTYEQYF. The CDR3 nucleotides read TGCAGCGTCGCCGAGAGGACTAGCGGTACCTACGAGCAGTACTTC.

The chain employs TRBV5-1 and TRBJ2-2; TRBD2 matches 13 bases. The J segment lost 5 bases and the V segment lost 4 bases, leaving 5 bases of the junction unmatched. The CDR3 is made up of 16 amino acids. Germline V gene sequence: CDR1 SGHRS, CDR2 YFSETQ. The CDR3: CASSPATSGGTGELFF. CDR3 DNA: TGCGCCAGCAGCCCCGCGACTAGCGGGGGGACCGGGGAGCTGTTTTTT.

In its sample, this clone was seen once. The chain carries TRBV11-2 and TRBJ2-5, with D unresolved. CDR1 is SGHAT, CDR2 FQNNGV, per germline. The ends were cut back, 3 bases at V and 1 base at J, with 6 bases in the middle. This CDR3 contains 13 residues. CDR3 in DNA: TGTGCCAGCAGCTTGCGTAGCCAAGAGACCCAGTACTTC. Encoded protein: CASSLRSQETQYF.

The chain links TRBV5-1 to TRBJ1-4; D uncertain. The CDR3 loop spans 14 amino acids. The ends were cut back, 0 bases at V and 8 bases at J, with 11 bases in the middle. Looked up from germline, CDR1 is SGHRS and CDR2 is YFSETQ. The CDR3 region has the DNA TGCGCCAGCAGCTTGGAATCCACTCGGGAAAAACTGTTTTTT. This gives the protein CASSLESTREKLFF.

This chain links TRBV29-1 with TRBJ1-1; D remains ambiguous. Germline lookup yields CDR1 SQVTM and CDR2 ANQGSEA. V shed 0 bases and J shed 1 base, with 6 bases lying between them. The CDR3 sequence is 13 residues long. CDR3 loop: CSVEEVRNTEAFF. The CDR3 nucleotides read TGCAGCGTTGAAGAGGTCAGGAACACTGAAGCTTTCTTT.

This rearrangement joins TRBV29-1 to TRBJ1-4, with 8 bases that match TRBD1. With V trimmed by 6 bases and J by 7 bases, 7 bases remained unmatched. The germline V gene encodes CDR1 SQVTM and CDR2 ANQGSEA. The CDR3 is 13 residues long. CDR3 region: CSVVQGVFEKLFF. DNA for the CDR3: TGCAGCGTAGTACAGGGGGTTTTTGAAAAACTGTTTTTT.

This clone is a singleton in its sample. CDR3 loop: CASSGGEPTDTQYF. The CDR3, as DNA: TGTGCCAGCTCCGGCGGGGAACCCACAGATACGCAGTATTTT. The J gene is TRBJ2-3, the V gene TRBV11-3; a possible D gene is TRBD2 (6 bases). CDR1 is SGHNT, CDR2 YENEEA, per germline. This CDR3 spans 14 amino acids. V was trimmed by 8 bases and J by 2 bases, leaving 14 bases between them. The whole variable domain, remainder taken from reference TRBV11-3 and TRBJ2-3, is EAGVVQSPRYKIIEKKQPVAFWCNPISGHNTLYWYLQNLGQGPELLIRYENEEAVDDSQLPKDRFSAERLKGVDSTLKIQPAELGDSAVYLCASSGGEPTDTQYFGPGTRLTVL.

The chain is built from TRBV21-1 and TRBJ2-7; the table calls TRBD1, which could not be checked here. TRBV21-1 is described as a pseudogene. This CDR3 contains 18 residues. CDR3 DNA: TGTGCCAGCAGCAAAGCCCCTTACAGGGTTCCAACCCAATACGAGCAGTACTTC. The encoded protein is CASSKAPYRVPTQYEQYF.

This clone occurred once. This chain links TRBV28 with TRBJ2-7; D may be TRBD1 (5 bases). The germline V gene has CDR1 MDHEN and CDR2 SYDVKM. V gave up 6 bases and J gave up 3 bases, with 12 bases separating them. This CDR3 contains 13 residues. The CDR3: CASSLQGLYEQYF. The CDR3 region has the DNA TGTGCCAGCAGCTTGCAGGGTCTCTACGAGCAGTACTTC.